Following are 13 T cell receptor beta chains from one sample sequenced in a study of cytomegalovirus exposure and HLA in healthy donors. The protocol was immunoSEQ multiplex PCR, while the TCRdb copy is restricted to in-frame clones and leaves out a portion. The sample carries roughly 330,000 clones, roughly 87% recorded once. The sequenced sample was PBMCs. These receptors were collected from a woman in her thirties in good health and CMV-seropositive.

This chain joins TRBV7-9 and TRBJ2-7, with a possible D match to TRBD1 (6 bases). The V gene lost 2 bases and the J gene lost 3 bases, with 8 bases spanning the gap. From germline, CDR1 is SEHNR and CDR2 FQNEAQ (reference sequence). The CDR3 totals 13 residues. CDR3: CASSLRTVYEQYF. CDR3 bases: TGTGCCAGCAGCTTACGGACAGTCTACGAGCAGTACTTC.

CDR3: CASSWRSLAGGPSSYNEQFF. In DNA form, the CDR3 reads TGTGCCAGCAGCTGGAGGAGTCTAGCGGGGGGCCCTAGCTCCTACAATGAGCAGTTCTTC. The rearrangement uses TRBV7-6 and TRBJ2-1, with TRBD2 identical over 11 bases. Unmatched junction bases numbered 14, after V lost 4 bases and J lost 0 bases. This CDR3 comprises 20 residues. Germline V CDR1 and CDR2: SGHVS, FNYEAQ.

J is TRBJ1-2 and V is TRBV11-3; TRBD1 aligns across 7 bases. This CDR3 comprises 14 residues. The trim removed 3 bases at V and 6 bases at J, leaving 7 bases unmatched. Germline V gene sequence: CDR1 SGHNT, CDR2 YENEEA. The CDR3 nucleotides are TGTGCCAGCAGCTTGGGCCCAGGGGGAGATGGCTACACCTTC. Translation: CASSLGPGGDGYTF.

The chain recombines TRBV5-1 with TRBJ2-2; perhaps TRBD2 as D (5 bases). Trimming removed 4 bases at V and 0 bases at J, with 13 bases between. CDR1 and CDR2 (germline): SGHRS, YFSETQ. The CDR3 is 16 amino acids. The DNA of the CDR3 is TGCGCCAGCAGCCACGGCGGGCAAGCGAACACCGGGGAGCTGTTTTTT. Translation gives CASSHGGQANTGELFF.

V is TRBV7-6 and J is TRBJ1-3; TRBD1 matches at 7 bases. With V trimmed by 5 bases and J by 4 bases, 8 bases remained unmatched. CDR1 SGHVS and CDR2 FNYEAQ come from the germline V gene. The CDR3 length is 15 residues. In nucleotides, the CDR3 is TGTGCCAGCAGCCTAGGAAGGGGGCTGGGAAACACCATATATTTT. It translates to CASSLGRGLGNTIYF.

The genes are TRBV2 and TRBJ1-2, with a weak D call TRBD1 (5 bases). Germline V CDR1 and CDR2: SNHLY, FYNNEI. The CDR3 sequence is 12 residues long. V lost 8 bases to trimming and J lost 8 bases, with 15 bases between them. This CDR3 is CASREGPWGYTF. The CDR3 DNA reads as TGTGCCAGCCGCGAGGGACCCTGGGGCTACACCTTC.

The genes are TRBV4-3 and TRBJ1-1; D perhaps matches TRBD1 (5 bases). This CDR3 spans 17 amino acids. From germline, CDR1 is LGHNA and CDR2 YSLEER. V was clipped by 1 base and J by 2 bases, with 17 bases between them. The CDR3 DNA sequence: TGCGCCAGCAGCCAAGCTAATATCCGGGGGGTAAACACTGAAGCTTTCTTT. This sequence encodes CASSQANIRGVNTEAFF.

The J gene is TRBJ2-7, the V gene TRBV30; TRBD2 matches 11 bases. From germline, CDR1 is GTSNPN and CDR2 SVGIG (reference sequence). The CDR3 runs 15 residues. V was clipped by 3 bases and J by 4 bases; unmatched bases: 8. CDR3 nucleotide sequence: TGTGCCTGGAGCCCCGGGACTAGCGGATTATACGAGCAGTACTTC. This encodes CAWSPGTSGLYEQYF.

The chain employs TRBV7-2 and TRBJ2-2; 8 nucleotides match TRBD2. Germline-derived CDR1 and CDR2 are SGHTA and FQGNSA. This CDR3 has 17 amino acids. V shed 3 bases, J shed 0 bases, and the junction held 6 bases outside the gene matches. CDR3 bases: TGTGCCAGCAGCTTCCGGCTAGCGGGTGCGAACACCGGGGAGCTGTTTTTT. Translation gives CASSFRLAGANTGELFF. The full variable domain, completed using reference TRBV7-2 and TRBJ2-2, is GAGVSQSPSNKVTEKGKDVELRCDPISGHTALYWYRQSLGQGLEFLIYFQGNSAPDKSGLPSDRFSAERTGGSVSTLTIQRTQQEDSAVYLCASSFRLAGANTGELFFGEGSRLTVL.

This chain links TRBV6-5 with TRBJ1-1, with TRBD1 identical over 7 bases. The ends lost 0 bases at V and 8 bases at J; junction bases unmatched: 6. This CDR3 has 14 residues. Germline V lookup: CDR1 MNHEY, CDR2 SVGAGI. CDR3 protein: CASSYSGQAFEAFF. The CDR3 DNA sequence: TGTGCCAGCAGTTACTCTGGACAGGCCTTCGAAGCTTTCTTT.

The chain has TRBV27 and TRBJ2-7, with 7 bases identical to TRBD2. The CDR3 has 16 amino acids. V was clipped by 0 bases and J by 4 bases; unmatched bases: 9. Germline assignment: CDR1 MNHEY and CDR2 SMNVEV (reference sequence). The CDR3 region is CASSLSAGVLRYEQYF. The CDR3 region has the DNA TGTGCCAGCAGTTTATCGGCGGGGGTTCTAAGGTACGAGCAGTACTTC.

The chain couples TRBV2 to TRBJ2-5, with TRBD2 identical over 12 bases. J gave up 0 bases and V 4 bases, and 0 bases lay outside the gene matches. This CDR3 region has 15 residues. Germline-derived CDR1 and CDR2 are SNHLY and FYNNEI. CDR3: CASSGTSGNQETQYF. The CDR3 coding sequence is TGTGCCAGCAGTGGGACTAGCGGGAACCAAGAGACCCAGTACTTC.

V and J are TRBV28 and TRBJ2-7, with 7 nucleotides matching TRBD2. The CDR3 is 17 amino acids. Germline-derived CDR1 and CDR2 are MDHEN and SYDVKM. Trimming took 8 bases from V and 2 from J; bases not matched to a gene: 18. The CDR3 here is CASLPWGGIHDPYEQYF. CDR3 bases: TGTGCCAGCCTCCCGTGGGGGGGGATTCACGACCCCTACGAGCAGTACTTC.